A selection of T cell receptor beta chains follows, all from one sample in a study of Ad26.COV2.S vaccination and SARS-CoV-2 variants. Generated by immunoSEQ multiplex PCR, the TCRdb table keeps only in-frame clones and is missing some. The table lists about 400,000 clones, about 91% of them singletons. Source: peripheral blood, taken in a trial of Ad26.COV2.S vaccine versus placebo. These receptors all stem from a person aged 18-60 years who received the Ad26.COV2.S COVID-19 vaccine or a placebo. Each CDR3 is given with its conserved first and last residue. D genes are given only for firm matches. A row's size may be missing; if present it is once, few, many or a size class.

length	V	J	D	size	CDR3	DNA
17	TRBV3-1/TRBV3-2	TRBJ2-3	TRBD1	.	CASRPTPGQGAQDGQYF	TGTGCCAGCAGGCCGACCCCGGGACAGGGGGCGCAAGACGGGCAGTATTTT
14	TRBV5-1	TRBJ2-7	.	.	CASSFNKYSEEQYF	TGCGCCAGCAGCTTTAATAAGTACTCGGAAGAGCAGTACTTC
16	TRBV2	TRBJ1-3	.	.	CASSEQGAFSGNTIYF	TGTGCCAGCAGTGAGCAGGGCGCCTTCTCTGGAAACACCATATATTTT
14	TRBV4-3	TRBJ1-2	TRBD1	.	CASSRSGQGYGYTF	TGCGCCAGCAGCCGGAGCGGACAGGGGTATGGCTACACCTTC
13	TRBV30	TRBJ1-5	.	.	CAWSVKRNQPQHF	TGTGCCTGGAGTGTAAAGCGAAATCAGCCCCAGCATTTT
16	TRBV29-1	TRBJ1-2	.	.	CSVEDPDRAGLYGYTF	TGCAGCGTTGAAGATCCGGATAGGGCAGGACTTTATGGCTACACCTTC
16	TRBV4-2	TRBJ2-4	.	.	CASSQDVGSRQNIQYF	TGTGCCAGCAGCCAAGACGTCGGATCCCGGCAAAACATTCAGTACTTC
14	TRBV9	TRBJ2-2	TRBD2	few	CASSRTSGRGELFF	TGTGCCAGCAGCAGGACTAGCGGCCGGGGGGAGCTGTTTTTT
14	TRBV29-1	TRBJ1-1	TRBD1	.	CSVGTGGWRTEAFF	TGCAGCGTTGGGACAGGGGGCTGGAGGACTGAAGCTTTCTTT
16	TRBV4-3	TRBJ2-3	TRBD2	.	CASSQGTSGITDTQYF	TGCGCCAGCAGCCAAGGGACTAGCGGGATAACAGATACGCAGTATTTT
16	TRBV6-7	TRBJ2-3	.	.	CASTKPHRPSTDTQYF	TGTGCCAGCACCAAGCCCCACAGACCTAGCACAGATACGCAGTATTTT
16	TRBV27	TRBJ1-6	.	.	CASSPSNPTGGSPLHF	TGTGCCAGCAGTCCATCGAATCCAACGGGGGGTTCACCCCTCCACTTT
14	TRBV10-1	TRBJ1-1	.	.	CASSESQGNTEAFF	TGCGCCAGCAGTGAGTCGCAGGGGAACACTGAAGCTTTCTTT
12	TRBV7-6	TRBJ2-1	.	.	CASSFSGNEQFF	TGTGCCAGCAGCTTCAGTGGCAATGAGCAGTTCTTC
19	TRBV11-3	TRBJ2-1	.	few	CASSLRTERQWHGYNEQFF	TGTGCCAGCAGCTTGAGAACGGAGCGACAGTGGCATGGGTACAATGAGCAGTTCTTC
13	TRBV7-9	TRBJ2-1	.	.	CASSSSANRGQFF	TGTGCCAGCAGCTCAAGCGCCAATAGGGGGCAGTTCTTC
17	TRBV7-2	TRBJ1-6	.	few	CASSLREPSSYNSPLHF	TGTGCCAGCAGCTTAAGGGAACCGAGCTCCTATAATTCACCCCTCCACTTT
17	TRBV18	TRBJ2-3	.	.	CASSPAGMGVGADTQYF	TGTGCCAGCTCACCAGCGGGCATGGGGGTAGGCGCAGATACGCAGTATTTT
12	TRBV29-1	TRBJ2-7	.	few	CSVETNDYEQYF	TGCAGCGTTGAGACCAACGACTACGAGCAGTACTTC
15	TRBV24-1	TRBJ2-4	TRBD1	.	CATSDQHKTGNIQYF	TGTGCCACCAGTGATCAACACAAGACAGGGAACATTCAGTACTTC
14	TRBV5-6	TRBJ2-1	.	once	CASSQLSSYNEQFF	TGTGCCAGCAGCCAACTAAGCTCCTACAATGAGCAGTTCTTC
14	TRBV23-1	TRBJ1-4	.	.	CASTTRVINEKLFF	TGCGCCAGCACCACCAGGGTCATAAATGAAAAACTGTTTTTT
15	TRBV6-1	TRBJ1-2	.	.	CASSEALEGIYGYTF	TGTGCCAGCAGTGAAGCGCTTGAGGGAATTTATGGCTACACCTTC
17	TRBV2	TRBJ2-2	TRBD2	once	CASSPGLAGSNTGELFF	TGTGCCAGCAGCCCGGGACTAGCGGGCTCGAACACCGGGGAGCTGTTTTTT
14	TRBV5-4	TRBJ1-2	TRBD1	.	CASSFGDRIYGYTF	TGTGCCAGCAGCTTTGGGGACAGGATCTATGGCTACACCTTC
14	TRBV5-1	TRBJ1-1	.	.	CASSTGQIFTEAFF	TGCGCCAGCAGCACCGGCCAGATATTCACTGAAGCTTTCTTT
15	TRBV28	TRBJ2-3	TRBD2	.	CASSLISGNLDTQYF	TGTGCCAGCAGTTTAATTAGCGGGAATCTTGATACGCAGTATTTT
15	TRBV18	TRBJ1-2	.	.	CASSPKEGRSVGYTF	TGTGCCAGCTCACCAAAAGAGGGAAGATCCGTCGGCTACACCTTC
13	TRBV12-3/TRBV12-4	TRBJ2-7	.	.	CASRHTNSYEQYF	TGTGCCAGCAGACACACCAACTCCTACGAGCAGTACTTC
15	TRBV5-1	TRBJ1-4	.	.	CASSLAGTQNEKLFF	TGCGCCAGCAGCTTGGCAGGGACTCAGAATGAAAAACTGTTTTTT
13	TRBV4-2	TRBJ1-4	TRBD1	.	CASSIRDRKKLFF	TGTGCCAGCAGCATAAGGGACAGGAAAAAACTGTTTTTT
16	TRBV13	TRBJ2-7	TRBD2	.	CASSASLGTSVYEQYF	TGTGCCAGCAGCGCTTCCCTCGGGACTAGCGTCTACGAGCAGTACTTC
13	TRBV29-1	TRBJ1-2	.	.	CSVGQGPNYGYTF	TGCAGCGTGGGGCAGGGCCCTAACTATGGCTACACCTTC
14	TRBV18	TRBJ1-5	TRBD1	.	CASSPTGGDQPQHF	TGTGCCAGCTCACCAACAGGGGGCGATCAGCCCCAGCATTTT
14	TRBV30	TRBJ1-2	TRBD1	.	CAWSYRGLNYGYTF	TGTGCCTGGAGTTACAGGGGGCTTAACTATGGCTACACCTTC
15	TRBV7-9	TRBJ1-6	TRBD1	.	CASSPLGQGNSPLHF	TGTGCCAGCAGCCCGCTGGGACAGGGAAATTCACCCCTCCACTTT
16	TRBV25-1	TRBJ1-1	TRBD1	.	CASRRGTGGMNTEAFF	TGTGCCAGCAGGAGGGGGACAGGGGGAATGAACACTGAAGCTTTCTTT
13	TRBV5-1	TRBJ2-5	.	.	CASSENSEETQYF	TGCGCCAGCAGCGAGAACAGTGAAGAGACCCAGTACTTC
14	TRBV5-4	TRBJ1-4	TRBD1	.	CAFHRDDRDEKLFF	TGTGCCTTCCACAGGGATGACAGGGACGAAAAACTGTTTTTT
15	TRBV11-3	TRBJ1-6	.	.	CASSNDLWGNSPLHF	TGTGCCAGCAGCAACGACCTCTGGGGTAATTCACCCCTCCACTTT
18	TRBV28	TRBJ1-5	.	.	CASSPRWGAGATAQPQHF	TGTGCCAGCAGCCCCCGGTGGGGCGCGGGGGCAACCGCTCAGCCCCAGCATTTT
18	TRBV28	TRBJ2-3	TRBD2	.	CASSSIRGLAGRTDTQYF	TGTGCCAGCAGTTCCATCCGAGGACTAGCGGGCCGCACAGATACGCAGTATTTT
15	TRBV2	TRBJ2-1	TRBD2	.	CASSLGSGIMNEQFF	TGTGCCAGCAGCTTGGGGAGCGGGATCATGAATGAGCAGTTCTTC
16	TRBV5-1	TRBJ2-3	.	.	CASSLGAGKQLGTQYF	TGCGCCAGCAGCTTGGGGGCAGGGAAACAACTCGGTACGCAGTATTTT
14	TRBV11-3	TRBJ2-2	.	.	CASSQFRDTGELFF	TGTGCCAGCAGCCAATTCAGGGACACCGGGGAGCTGTTTTTT
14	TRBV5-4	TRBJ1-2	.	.	CATAPHSDRNGYTF	TGTGCCACAGCACCCCACTCTGACCGAAATGGCTACACCTTC
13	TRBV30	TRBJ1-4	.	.	CAWSVGQFEKLFF	TGTGCCTGGAGTGTAGGTCAGTTCGAAAAACTGTTTTTT
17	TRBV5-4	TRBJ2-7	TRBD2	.	CASSLAVVAGSSYEQYF	TGTGCCAGCAGCTTGGCCGTAGTAGCGGGAAGCTCCTACGAGCAGTACTTC
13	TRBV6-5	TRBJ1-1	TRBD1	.	CATKGGVGTEAFF	TGTGCCACTAAAGGGGGCGTGGGCACTGAAGCTTTCTTT
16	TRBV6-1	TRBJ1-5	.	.	CASSVVWIQPNQPQHF	TGTGCCAGCAGTGTTGTATGGATACAGCCTAATCAGCCCCAGCATTTT
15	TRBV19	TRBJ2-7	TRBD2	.	CASASTSGRTYEQYF	TGTGCCAGTGCCTCAACTAGCGGGAGGACCTACGAGCAGTACTTC
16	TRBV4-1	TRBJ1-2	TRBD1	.	CASSQDGTGRAYGYTF	TGCGCCAGCAGCCAAGATGGGACAGGGAGGGCATATGGCTACACCTTC
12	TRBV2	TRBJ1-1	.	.	CASSNWDTEAFF	TGTGCCAGCAGTAACTGGGACACTGAAGCTTTCTTT
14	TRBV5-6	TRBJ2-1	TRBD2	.	CASSLGLAGNEQFF	TGTGCCAGCAGCTTGGGACTAGCGGGCAATGAGCAGTTCTTC
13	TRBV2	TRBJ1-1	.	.	CASSEDGYTEAFF	TGTGCCAGCAGCGAGGACGGATACACTGAAGCTTTCTTT